The clone carrying this T cell receptor (beta chain) was seen more than once but under ten times. What it recognizes is unknown. V dropped 3 bases and J dropped 3 bases, with 19 bases sitting between them. Germline assignment: CDR1 SGHRS and CDR2 YFSETQ. The length of the CDR3 is 16 residues. This specimen comes from a study of response to subunit inactivated influenza vaccine. TCRdb fed the RT-PCR reads into MiXCR, producing one record per CDR3 protein. Counted here are some 850,000 distinct CDR3 sequences, around 20% occurring once; the ten biggest clones make up under 13%. Findings of the study overall: Every seasonal influenza vaccination brings in few new T cells, the authors suggested.

The sample in question was PBMCs from blood, obtained roughly 5 days after vaccination. This TCR came from a man between 45 and 60 years old who received an inactivated influenza vaccine. The chain employs TRBV5-1 and TRBJ2-7, with D maybe TRBD1 (6 bases). The CDR3 DNA is TGCGCCAGCAGCTCGATAGGGGGACGGATTCACTACGAGCAGTACTTC. It encodes CASSSIGGRIHYEQYF.